The 29 T cell receptor beta chains presented below share a single source sample, sequenced in a study of blood T cell repertoires in COVID-19. The data were produced by immunoSEQ multiplex PCR, yet TCRdb's version contains in-frame clones alone and is incomplete. The sample comprises about 110,000 clones, 88% of which are singletons, and 2% to 3% rests with the top ten. The source material was peripheral blood. Receptors were obtained from a human donor in a cohort sampled during active COVID-19.

In this sample, this clone turned up once. The chain couples TRBV15 to TRBJ2-5, with TRBD2 matching over 9 bases. The trim removed 3 bases at V and 1 base at J, leaving 12 bases unmatched. CDR3 length: 18 residues. Per the germline V gene, CDR1 is LNHNV and CDR2 is YYDKDF (reference sequence). The chain's CDR3 is CATSRVGGLAGLQETQYF. The CDR3, as DNA: TGTGCCACCAGCAGGGTGGGGGGTCTAGCGGGACTCCAAGAGACCCAGTACTTC.

V gene TRBV5-1 combines with J gene TRBJ2-5; D is undetermined. Germline values: CDR1 SGHRS, CDR2 YFSETQ. The V end lost 2 bases, the J end lost 5 bases, and 22 bases lay between the germline ends. There are 17 residues in the CDR3. The chain's CDR3 is CASSFKESRRWMETQYF. As DNA, the CDR3 is TGCGCCAGCAGCTTTAAGGAGTCTAGGCGTTGGATGGAGACCCAGTACTTC.

J is TRBJ1-2 and V is TRBV5-1, with D possibly TRBD1 on 6 matching bases. Germline lookup yields CDR1 SGHRS and CDR2 YFSETQ. Trimming took 7 bases from V and 3 from J, leaving 13 bases between them. The CDR3 sequence is 13 residues long. This CDR3 is CASQRGGDYGYTF. The CDR3 coding sequence is TGCGCCAGCCAGAGAGGGGGTGACTATGGCTACACCTTC.

This clone was seen just once. The chain carries TRBV3-1 (or the pseudogene TRBV3-2) and TRBJ1-4, with 8 bases fitting TRBD1. Looked up from germline, CDR1 is LGHDT and CDR2 is YNNKEL (reference sequence). The CDR3 loop spans 14 amino acids. Trimming cost V 4 bases and J 8 bases; bases outside gene matches: 6. CDR3 bases: TGTGCCAGCAGCCTAGGACAGGGAAGGGAAAAACTGTTTTTT. Its translation is CASSLGQGREKLFF.

On this clone: At one end, the junction sequence differs from germline, possibly due to a read error. The rearrangement links TRBV11-1 to TRBJ1-1, with TRBD1 matching over 8 bases. The CDR3 is 14 amino acids. Germline CDR1 is SGHAT and CDR2 is FQDESV (reference sequence). CDR3 sequence: CACSGGQGRTEAFF. The CDR3 DNA sequence: TGTGCCTGCAGCGGCGGACAGGGAAGGACTGAAGCTTTCTTT.

Written as DNA, the CDR3 is TGTGCCTGGAGTCCCCGAGGGGGGGTGGGGACTGAAGCTTTCTTT. As protein: CAWSPRGGVGTEAFF. The chain combines TRBV30 with TRBJ1-1; D possibly corresponds to TRBD1 (6 bases). The CDR3 runs 15 residues. V gave up 2 bases and J gave up 5 bases, with 18 bases separating them. Looked up from germline, CDR1 is GTSNPN and CDR2 is SVGIG (reference sequence).

This chain joins TRBV2 and TRBJ1-1; D is possibly TRBD1 (6 bases). V shed 6 bases and J shed 11 bases, with 13 bases lying between them. This CDR3 has 11 amino acids. Looked up from germline, CDR1 is SNHLY and CDR2 is FYNNEI. CDR3 region: CASSTGTWAFF. The CDR3 DNA sequence: TGTGCCAGCAGCACCGGGACATGGGCTTTCTTT.

CDR3: CASSPRGQGSADTQYF. Here the CDR3 DNA reads TGTGCCAGCAGCCCGCGAGGACAGGGGTCCGCAGATACGCAGTATTTT. The chain has TRBV5-4 and TRBJ2-3; 9 positions agree with TRBD1. In germline, CDR1 is SGHNT, CDR2 YYREEE (reference sequence). V dropped 4 bases and J dropped 4; count of bases not matched to a gene: 10. This CDR3 has 16 amino acids.

In this sample, this clone turned up once. The chain couples TRBV7-2 to TRBJ2-1, with 14 positions matching TRBD2. V was pared by 5 bases and J by 15 bases, with 6 bases of the junction left unmatched. Germline CDR1 SGHTA, CDR2 FQGNSA. The CDR3 has 13 amino acids. CDR3 sequence (DNA): TGTGCCAGCAGCACCGGACTAGCGGGAGGTATGTTCTTC. Protein product: CASSTGLAGGMFF.

The chain links TRBV29-1 to TRBJ2-1; perhaps TRBD1 as D (6 bases). This CDR3 comprises 14 residues. Germline CDR1 is SQVTM and CDR2 is ANQGSEA. V lost 2 bases, J lost 9 bases, and 17 bases lay in between. CDR3 DNA sequence: TGCAGCGTTGAAAAGGTGGTGCTGGGGGCTGAGCAGTTCTTC. It codes for CSVEKVVLGAEQFF.

The genes are TRBV6-5 and TRBJ1-1; 8 bases line up with TRBD1. Germline assignment: CDR1 MNHEY and CDR2 SVGAGI. V trimming: 6 bases; J trimming: 2 bases; junction bases outside the gene matches: 8. The CDR3 covers 15 residues. CDR3 sequence reads: CASSMTGALNTEAFF. Here the CDR3 DNA reads TGTGCCAGCAGCATGACAGGGGCTTTAAACACTGAAGCTTTCTTT.

This chain joins TRBV3-1 (or the pseudogene TRBV3-2) and TRBJ2-5, with D perhaps matching TRBD2 (6 bases). This CDR3 is 15 amino acids long. V was clipped by 4 bases and J by 4 bases, with 16 bases between them. CDR1 is LGHDT and CDR2 is YNNKEL in the germline V gene (reference sequence). CDR3 loop: CASSRKSGVGETQYF. CDR3 nucleotide sequence: TGTGCCAGCAGCCGTAAATCGGGAGTGGGAGAGACCCAGTACTTC.

The rearrangement links TRBV2 to TRBJ1-1; a possible D gene is TRBD1 (6 bases). Germline V gives CDR1 SNHLY, CDR2 FYNNEI. This CDR3 has 16 amino acids. The V and J ends lost 3 bases and 1 base respectively, with 15 bases between them. The CDR3 spells CASSEVSGHPNTEAFF. CDR3 sequence (DNA): TGTGCCAGCAGTGAGGTTTCGGGACACCCGAACACTGAAGCTTTCTTT. The whole variable domain, filled in from reference TRBV2 and TRBJ1-1, reads EPEVTQTPSHQVTQMGQEVILRCVPISNHLYFYWYRQILGQKVEFLVSFYNNEISEKSEIFDDQFSVERPDGSNFTLKIRSTKLEDSAMYFCASSEVSGHPNTEAFFGQGTRLTVV.

The chain couples TRBV4-1 to TRBJ2-3, with D maybe TRBD2 (5 bases). V lost 2 bases and J lost 4, with 13 bases in between. The CDR3 spans 15 residues. CDR1 is MGHRA and CDR2 is YSYEKL in the germline V gene. The CDR3 bases are TGCGCCAGCAGCCAATCGGGTCCCGGGGCAGATACGCAGTATTTT. Its protein product is CASSQSGPGADTQYF.

CDR3 protein: CASSIGQGAKGEKLFF. CDR3 nucleotide sequence: TGCGCCAGCAGTATCGGACAGGGGGCGAAGGGAGAAAAACTGTTTTTT. This chain uses TRBV5-1 with TRBJ1-4; 11 nucleotides match TRBD1. The trim removed 5 bases at V and 8 bases at J, leaving 11 bases unmatched. CDR1 is SGHRS, CDR2 YFSETQ, per germline. CDR3 size: 16 residues.

The chain recombines TRBV18 with TRBJ2-7; 13 bases match TRBD2. The CDR3 has 15 amino acids. Losses at the gene ends were 5 bases for V and 5 bases for J; bases not matched to a gene: 6. The germline CDR1 and CDR2 sequences are KGHSH and LQKENI. The CDR3 reads CASSSTSGRQNEQYF. The DNA for the CDR3 is TGTGCCAGCTCATCGACTAGCGGGAGGCAGAACGAGCAGTACTTC.

The rearrangement links TRBV6-5 to TRBJ1-1; D remains ambiguous. Germline CDR1 MNHEY, CDR2 SVGAGI. Trimming cost V 5 bases and J 0 bases, with 10 bases left between them. The length of the CDR3 is 14 residues. The CDR3 region has the DNA TGTGCCAGCAGTACAGAGACCATGAACACTGAAGCTTTCTTT. As protein: CASSTETMNTEAFF.

The chain couples TRBV6-5 to TRBJ2-6; D not resolved. In germline, CDR1 is MNHEY, CDR2 SVGAGI. The CDR3 has 14 residues. V was trimmed by 7 bases and J by 0 bases, leaving 7 bases between them. CDR3 sequence: CASIFSSGANVLTF. CDR3 nucleotide sequence: TGTGCCAGCATTTTCAGCTCTGGGGCCAACGTCCTGACTTTC.

V gene TRBV10-3 combines with J gene TRBJ2-1; 8 bases line up with TRBD2. The V and J ends lost 3 bases and 4 bases, in that order; junction bases with no gene match: 8. The germline CDR1 and CDR2 sequences are ENHRY and SYGVKD. The CDR3 is 16 residues long. The CDR3 DNA follows: TGTGCCATCAGTGATTTAGGTAGCGGGATATACAATGAGCAGTTCTTC. Protein: CAISDLGSGIYNEQFF.

V and J are TRBV25-1 and TRBJ2-1; the D gene is possibly TRBD1 (5 bases). V lost 8 bases and J 2 bases, leaving 25 bases between the germline ends. This CDR3 spans 18 amino acids. Looked up from germline, CDR1 is MGHDK and CDR2 is SYGVNS. In DNA form, the CDR3 reads TGTGCCAGCGGGCTGGGGCCTATTGGCGGTTCAACCTACAATGAGCAGTTCTTC. Amino acids: CASGLGPIGGSTYNEQFF.

V is TRBV6-6 and J is TRBJ2-3; D gene uncertain. This CDR3 is built from 12 residues. Germline V gene sequence: CDR1 MNHNY, CDR2 SVGAGI (reference sequence). V lost 2 bases and J lost 5, with 5 bases in between. The CDR3 loop reads CASSYPQDTQYF. The CDR3, as DNA: TGTGCCAGCAGTTACCCCCAAGATACGCAGTATTTT.

In its sample, this clone was seen once. CDR3 residues: CASSLLQGALKGEAFF. Here the CDR3 DNA reads TGTGCCAGCAGTCTCCTCCAGGGGGCGCTTAAGGGTGAAGCTTTCTTT. The chain links TRBV27 to TRBJ1-1; TRBD1 matches 8 bases. Per the germline V gene, CDR1 is MNHEY and CDR2 is SMNVEV (reference sequence). This CDR3 has 16 amino acids. After removal of 5 bases from V and 7 bases from J, the junction contained 15 bases not matched to a gene.

CDR3 in amino acids: CASSVGLSGGKETQYF. The DNA of the CDR3 is TGTGCCAGCAGCGTAGGGCTGTCGGGGGGCAAGGAGACCCAGTACTTC. The chain combines TRBV9 with TRBJ2-5; the D gene is possibly TRBD2 (7 bases). CDR3 length: 16 residues. From germline, CDR1 is SGDLS and CDR2 YYNGEE. Trimming pared 0 bases from V and 5 bases from J, leaving 17 bases between.

The V call is TRBV29-1, the J call TRBJ1-2; TRBD1 aligns across 10 bases. Per the germline V gene, CDR1 is SQVTM and CDR2 is ANQGSEA. This CDR3 region has 13 residues. Unmatched junction bases numbered 5, after V lost 6 bases and J lost 4 bases. In DNA form, the CDR3 reads TGCAGCGTGACCGGGACAGGGGCCTATGGCTACACCTTC. Protein product: CSVTGTGAYGYTF.

The CDR3 sequence is CASSIAGTAGSPLHF. CDR3 in DNA: TGTGCCAGTAGTATCGCCGGGACAGCAGGCTCACCCCTCCACTTT. The V call is TRBV19, the J call TRBJ1-6; 7 nucleotides line up with TRBD1. V shed 3 bases, J shed 10 bases, and the junction held 9 bases outside the gene matches. The CDR3 has 15 residues. Germline V CDR1 and CDR2: LNHDA, SQIVND (reference sequence). Full variable domain (rest looked up from reference TRBV19 and TRBJ1-6): DGGITQSPKYLFRKEGQNVTLSCEQNLNHDAMYWYRQDPGQGLRLIYYSQIVNDFQKGDIAEGYSVSREKKESFPLTVTSAQKNPTAFYLCASSIAGTAGSPLHFGNGTRLTVT.

The chain carries TRBV27 and TRBJ2-7; 7 bases match TRBD2. In germline, CDR1 is MNHEY, CDR2 SMNVEV (reference sequence). The ends lost 3 bases at V and 2 bases at J; junction bases unmatched: 10. The CDR3 has 16 amino acids. CDR3 loop: CASSLALGGSAYEQYF. CDR3 nucleotides: TGTGCCAGCAGTTTGGCTCTGGGGGGGTCGGCCTACGAGCAGTACTTC.

This chain's CDR3 is CSASGGSNQPQHF. CDR3 nucleotides: TGCAGTGCCAGTGGGGGCAGCAATCAGCCCCAGCATTTT. The chain has TRBV20-1 and TRBJ1-5; possible D gene TRBD1, 6 bases. Trimming removed 6 bases at V and 1 base at J, with 10 bases between. The CDR3 has 13 residues. CDR1 is DFQATT, CDR2 SNEGSKA, per germline (reference sequence).

V and J are TRBV2 and TRBJ2-3; 10 bases are a match to TRBD1. Germline V gene lookup returns CDR1 SNHLY and CDR2 FYNNEI. V dropped 5 bases and J dropped 4; count of bases not matched to a gene: 3. The CDR3 consists of 14 residues. CDR3 sequence reads: CASSWTGGPDTQYF. CDR3 nucleotide sequence: TGTGCCAGCAGTTGGACAGGGGGGCCAGATACGCAGTATTTT.

The chain employs TRBV10-2 and TRBJ1-1; no definite D call. The CDR3 runs to 14 residues. The ends were cut back, 1 base at V and 0 bases at J, with 6 bases in the middle. Germline CDR1 and CDR2: WSHSY and SAAADI. The CDR3 loop reads CASSEYSMNTEAFF. The CDR3 DNA is TGCGCCAGCAGTGAGTACAGTATGAACACTGAAGCTTTCTTT.